The next 29 T cell receptor beta chains were all read from a single sample in a study of blood T cell repertoires in COVID-19. Data came from immunoSEQ multiplex PCR; TCRdb stores just in-frame clones and leaves some out. The table includes 100,000 or so clones, roughly nine tenths detected once. The sequencing sample was made of peripheral blood. The receptors shown here come from a man between 45 and 60 years old with acute or convalescent COVID-19.

The V gene is TRBV6-5, the J gene TRBJ2-2; 7 bases fit TRBD1. Germline CDR1 is MNHEY and CDR2 is SVGAGI. Losses at the gene ends were 6 bases for V and 0 bases for J; bases not matched to a gene: 4. This CDR3 has 15 amino acids. CDR3 residues: CASRGTGANTGELFF. In DNA, the CDR3 is TGTGCCAGCAGGGGTACAGGGGCGAACACCGGGGAGCTGTTTTTT.

Concerning this clone: This sample also contains other DNA sequences that code for the same CDR3. The rearrangement joins TRBV5-1 to TRBJ1-2; 10 bases match TRBD1. The V and J ends lost 0 bases and 4 bases, in that order; junction bases with no gene match: 0. Germline V lookup: CDR1 SGHRS, CDR2 YFSETQ. The CDR3 sequence is 14 residues long. The CDR3 sequence is CASSLGDRGYGYTF. DNA for the CDR3: TGCGCCAGCAGCTTGGGGGACAGGGGCTATGGCTACACCTTC.

This clone was seen more than once but under ten times. The chain uses TRBV6-5 and TRBJ2-4, with 8 bases matching TRBD1. Germline assignment: CDR1 MNHEY and CDR2 SVGAGI. This CDR3 contains 14 residues. Unmatched junction bases numbered 4, after V lost 6 bases and J lost 3 bases. The CDR3 spells CASRGQGGKNIQYF. The CDR3, as DNA: TGTGCCAGCAGAGGACAGGGTGGCAAAAACATTCAGTACTTC.

The CDR3 spells CASSVAPLTGGGDTQYF. CDR3 coding DNA: TGTGCCAGCAGCGTAGCCCCCTTAACGGGAGGCGGGGATACGCAGTATTTT. The rearrangement uses TRBV9 and TRBJ2-3; 7 bases are a match to TRBD2. After removal of 0 bases from V and 6 bases from J, the junction contained 13 bases not matched to a gene. The CDR3 has 17 amino acids. Germline lookup yields CDR1 SGDLS and CDR2 YYNGEE.

V is TRBV5-5 and J is TRBJ1-4; D gene ambiguous. Germline V gene sequence: CDR1 SGHKS, CDR2 YYEKEE (reference sequence). Trimming removed 5 bases from V and 0 bases from J, with 8 bases in between. This CDR3 spans 14 amino acids. The CDR3 loop is CASRISATNEKLFF. The CDR3 bases are TGTGCCAGCAGAATTTCGGCAACTAATGAAAAACTGTTTTTT.

The V gene is TRBV5-1, the J gene TRBJ1-2; the D is unclear. The V and J ends lost 3 bases and 1 base respectively, with 7 bases between them. The CDR3 runs to 13 residues. The germline CDR1 and CDR2 sequences are SGHRS and YFSETQ. For the CDR3, the DNA is TGCGCCAGCAGCTCGGGAGGTAACTATGGCTACACCTTC. It encodes CASSSGGNYGYTF.

Comment on this clone: This same CDR3 is encoded by further DNA sequences in the sample. The V call is TRBV9, the J call TRBJ2-7, with a tentative D call TRBD2 (5 bases). V shed 3 bases and J shed 4 bases, with 14 bases lying between them. The CDR3 loop spans 14 amino acids. Germline lookup yields CDR1 SGDLS and CDR2 YYNGEE. CDR3 coding DNA: TGTGCCAGCAGCGCTGCCGGACGGGATTACGAGCAGTACTTC. The encoded protein is CASSAAGRDYEQYF.

The V and J genes are TRBV7-8 and TRBJ1-2; no reliable D call. The germline gives CDR1 SGHVS, CDR2 FQNEAQ. CDR3 size: 14 residues. V lost 5 bases to trimming and J lost 6 bases, with 16 bases between them. The CDR3 is CASSPQAGTNGYTF. The CDR3 DNA reads as TGTGCCAGCAGCCCGCAAGCGGGTACCAATGGCTACACCTTC.

This CDR3 reads CASRDRVFDSNQPQHF. In nucleotides, the CDR3 is TGTGCCAGCCGGGACAGGGTTTTCGATAGCAATCAGCCCCAGCATTTT. V usage is TRBV19 and J usage is TRBJ1-5; 9 nucleotides agree with TRBD1. Germline CDR1 reads LNHDA; CDR2 reads SQIVND (reference sequence). This CDR3 is built from 16 residues. V trimming: 9 bases; J trimming: 0 bases; junction bases outside the gene matches: 9. Based on the CDR3 plus reference TRBV19 and TRBJ1-5, the full variable domain is DGGITQSPKYLFRKEGQNVTLSCEQNLNHDAMYWYRQDPGQGLRLIYYSQIVNDFQKGDIAEGYSVSREKKESFPLTVTSAQKNPTAFYLCASRDRVFDSNQPQHFGDGTRLSIL.

V gene TRBV13 combines with J gene TRBJ1-1; the D gene is possibly TRBD1 (6 bases). The CDR3 has 12 amino acids. The germline V and J ends were trimmed by 5 bases and 11 bases, with 15 bases remaining between them. The germline V gene encodes CDR1 PRHDT and CDR2 FYEKMQ (reference sequence). The CDR3 coding sequence is TGTGCCAGCAGCCCAAAACAGGGTATGGCTTTCTTT. It encodes CASSPKQGMAFF.

Comments on this clone: Other DNA sequences from this sample encode an identical CDR3 as well. This chain links TRBV7-8 with TRBJ2-7, with 11 bases matching TRBD1. Germline-derived CDR1 and CDR2 are SGHVS and FQNEAQ. This CDR3 contains 14 residues. The V segment lost 3 bases and the J segment 4 bases; nucleotides outside the gene matches: 2. The CDR3 DNA is TGTGCCAGCAGCTTTGGGGACAGGGGGTACGAGCAGTACTTC. Its protein product is CASSFGDRGYEQYF.

The chain joins TRBV5-5 to TRBJ1-2, with a tentative D call TRBD1 (6 bases). V lost 4 bases and J 2 bases, leaving 18 bases between the germline ends. Germline CDR1 is SGHKS and CDR2 is YYEKEE (reference sequence). The CDR3 contains 16 residues. The CDR3 loop reads CASSPGPGTTNYGYTF. The CDR3 DNA follows: TGTGCCAGCAGCCCGGGCCCCGGGACAACAAACTATGGCTACACCTTC. The full variable domain, rest sourced from reference TRBV5-5 and TRBJ1-2, is DAGVTQSPTHLIKTRGQQVTLRCSPISGHKSVSWYQQVLGQGPQFIFQYYEKEERGRGNFPDRFSARQFPNYSSELNVNALLLGDSALYLCASSPGPGTTNYGYTFGSGTRLTVV.

This clone was picked up one time. This rearrangement joins TRBV11-3 to TRBJ1-3; D remains ambiguous. The V end was cut by 1 base, the J end by 2 bases, with 6 bases between. CDR3 length: 14 amino acids. Per germline, CDR1 SGHNT and CDR2 YENEEA. The CDR3 loop reads CASSLGGPGNTIYF. In DNA form, the CDR3 reads TGTGCCAGCAGCTTAGGAGGCCCTGGAAACACCATATATTTT. Complete variable domain (other parts from reference TRBV11-3 and TRBJ1-3): EAGVVQSPRYKIIEKKQPVAFWCNPISGHNTLYWYLQNLGQGPELLIRYENEEAVDDSQLPKDRFSAERLKGVDSTLKIQPAELGDSAVYLCASSLGGPGNTIYFGEGSWLTVV.

The V gene is TRBV28, the J gene TRBJ1-2; 8 nucleotides agree with TRBD1. Trimming cost V 4 bases and J 4 bases; bases outside gene matches: 14. The CDR3 runs 17 residues. Germline V gene lookup returns CDR1 MDHEN and CDR2 SYDVKM. For the CDR3, the DNA is TGTGCCAGCAGTTCATCCGGGACAGGAGCTGGAATCTATGGCTACACCTTC. As protein: CASSSSGTGAGIYGYTF.

The CDR3 region is CASSESTGRNSPLHF. DNA of the CDR3: TGTGCCAGCAGTGAATCTACAGGGCGTAATTCACCCCTCCACTTT. The chain is built from TRBV6-4 and TRBJ1-6; D perhaps matches TRBD1 (6 bases). CDR1 and CDR2 from the germline V gene are MRHNA and SNTAGT. V was cut by 3 bases and J by 6 bases, with 12 bases left in between. This CDR3 region has 15 residues.

The V call is TRBV28, the J call TRBJ2-5, with D uncertain. V dropped 2 bases and J dropped 1 base, with 5 bases sitting between them. The germline V gene has CDR1 MDHEN and CDR2 SYDVKM. The CDR3 is made up of 13 amino acids. CDR3 nucleotide sequence: TGTGCCAGCAGTTTAGGGCTCCAAGAGACCCAGTACTTC. Its protein product is CASSLGLQETQYF.

The rearrangement links TRBV5-1 to TRBJ2-1, with D tentatively TRBD2 (5 bases). The CDR3 sequence is 14 residues long. Between the trimmed V and J ends, which lost 7 bases and 4 bases, there was a span of 15 bases. Germline CDR1 SGHRS, CDR2 YFSETQ. CDR3 DNA: TGCGCCAGCGGCCCCGAGGGCGCATACAATGAGCAGTTCTTC. Amino acid sequence: CASGPEGAYNEQFF.

V and J are TRBV6-4 and TRBJ1-5; no clear D. Germline lookup yields CDR1 MRHNA and CDR2 SNTAGT. The CDR3 spans 14 residues. V dropped 5 bases and J dropped 10 bases, with 18 bases sitting between them. The CDR3 DNA is TGTGCCAGCAGTCCAAGGACTGGGGAGAGTCCCCAGCATTTT. Protein product: CASSPRTGESPQHF.

The gene calls are TRBV7-6 and TRBJ2-5, with 10 positions matching TRBD2. Looked up from germline, CDR1 is SGHVS and CDR2 is FNYEAQ. After removal of 5 bases from V and 3 bases from J, the junction contained 18 bases not matched to a gene. The CDR3 is 19 residues long. The CDR3 nucleotides read TGTGCCAGCAGCACCCCCGGTGATAGCGGGGGGCCATGGGAAGAGACCCAGTACTTC. As protein: CASSTPGDSGGPWEETQYF. Full variable domain (missing parts from reference TRBV7-6 and TRBJ2-5): GAGVSQSPRYKVTKRGQDVALRCDPISGHVSLYWYRQALGQGPEFLTYFNYEAQQDKSGLPNDRFSAERPEGSISTLTIQRTEQRDSAMYRCASSTPGDSGGPWEETQYFGPGTRLLVL.

The chain recombines TRBV9 with TRBJ2-7, with D possibly TRBD1 on 6 matching bases. With 0 bases removed from V and 3 bases from J, the gap between germline ends came to 10 bases. This CDR3 comprises 14 residues. Germline V CDR1 and CDR2: SGDLS, YYNGEE. The CDR3 protein is CASSVGGQFYEQYF. In DNA, the CDR3 is TGTGCCAGCAGCGTAGGGGGACAATTCTACGAGCAGTACTTC.

This chain's CDR3 is CASSLRSGQGARGGELFF. The CDR3 DNA is TGCGCCAGCAGCTTGAGGTCCGGACAGGGGGCGCGAGGCGGGGAGCTGTTTTTT. The V and J genes are TRBV5-1 and TRBJ2-2, with TRBD1 matching over 11 bases. This CDR3 is 18 amino acids long. Per germline, CDR1 SGHRS and CDR2 YFSETQ. V lost 1 base, J lost 7 bases, and 12 bases stayed unmatched.

This clone appeared once. The chain is built from TRBV28 and TRBJ1-4, with a weak D call TRBD1 (6 bases). Germline V gene data show CDR1 as MDHEN and CDR2 as SYDVKM. The germline V and J ends were trimmed by 6 bases and 4 bases, with 15 bases remaining between them. The CDR3 has 15 amino acids. As DNA, the CDR3 is TGTGCCAGCAGACTGGGGGGGGCAGGTAATGAAAAACTGTTTTTT. Its protein is CASRLGGAGNEKLFF.

This clone was seen once. This chain uses TRBV11-2 with TRBJ1-1; possibly TRBD1 for D (5 bases). Looked up from germline, CDR1 is SGHAT and CDR2 is FQNNGV. V was cut by 4 bases and J by 2 bases, with 8 bases left in between. The CDR3 has 13 amino acids. The CDR3 region is CASSSQGNTEAFF. CDR3 sequence (DNA): TGTGCCAGCAGCTCTCAGGGTAACACTGAAGCTTTCTTT.

The chain carries TRBV25-1 and TRBJ1-1; D may be TRBD1 (6 bases). This CDR3 comprises 13 residues. Deletions cut 3 bases from V and 5 bases from J, with 10 bases between. Germline values: CDR1 MGHDK, CDR2 SYGVNS. Here the CDR3 DNA reads TGTGCCAGCAGTGAGCCGGGACAAACTGAAGCTTTCTTT. Translation: CASSEPGQTEAFF.

The V gene is TRBV6-1, the J gene TRBJ2-7; no definite D call. Trimming removed 3 bases at V and 5 bases at J, with 8 bases between. This CDR3 region has 12 residues. The germline CDR1 and CDR2 sequences are MNHNS and SASEGT. The CDR3: CASSDSAHEQYF. The CDR3 DNA reads TGTGCCAGCAGTGACAGTGCTCACGAGCAGTACTTC.

The rearrangement links TRBV18 to TRBJ2-5; the match to TRBD2 covers 8 bases. The trim removed 4 bases at V and 0 bases at J, leaving 1 base unmatched. This CDR3 has 14 residues. Germline V gene data show CDR1 as KGHSH and CDR2 as LQKENI. CDR3 loop: CASSQGLDQETQYF. DNA of the CDR3: TGTGCCAGCTCACAGGGACTAGACCAAGAGACCCAGTACTTC. Filled out from reference TRBV18 and TRBJ2-5, the complete variable domain reads NAGVMQNPRHLVRRRGQEARLRCSPMKGHSHVYWYRQLPEEGLKFMVYLQKENIIDESGMPKERFSAEFPKEGPSILRIQQVVRGDSAAYFCASSQGLDQETQYFGPGTRLLVL.

The chain recombines TRBV15 with TRBJ1-1, with TRBD1 as a possible D gene (5 bases). Germline V gene sequence: CDR1 LNHNV, CDR2 YYDKDF (reference sequence). The V and J ends lost 0 bases and 1 base respectively, with 6 bases between them. The CDR3 extends over 14 amino acids. The CDR3 DNA reads TGTGCCACCAGCAGAGATACAGGGAACACTGAAGCTTTCTTT. It is translated as CATSRDTGNTEAFF.

The V and J genes are TRBV19 and TRBJ2-7; TRBD2 might be the D (5 bases). The CDR3 is 13 amino acids. The V and J ends lost 6 bases and 2 bases respectively, with 11 bases between them. The germline CDR1 and CDR2 sequences are LNHDA and SQIVND (reference sequence). CDR3 nucleotide sequence: TGTGCCAGTAGGGACGGAGGAACCTACGAGCAGTACTTC. Amino acids: CASRDGGTYEQYF.

This sequence joins TRBV18 and TRBJ2-5; a weak D match, TRBD1 (5 bases). This CDR3 region has 14 residues. Trimming cost V 0 bases and J 4 bases, with 9 bases left between them. Germline V gene data show CDR1 as KGHSH and CDR2 as LQKENI. The CDR3 reads CASSPPDRRETQYF. DNA of the CDR3: TGTGCCAGCTCACCACCAGACAGAAGAGAGACCCAGTACTTC.